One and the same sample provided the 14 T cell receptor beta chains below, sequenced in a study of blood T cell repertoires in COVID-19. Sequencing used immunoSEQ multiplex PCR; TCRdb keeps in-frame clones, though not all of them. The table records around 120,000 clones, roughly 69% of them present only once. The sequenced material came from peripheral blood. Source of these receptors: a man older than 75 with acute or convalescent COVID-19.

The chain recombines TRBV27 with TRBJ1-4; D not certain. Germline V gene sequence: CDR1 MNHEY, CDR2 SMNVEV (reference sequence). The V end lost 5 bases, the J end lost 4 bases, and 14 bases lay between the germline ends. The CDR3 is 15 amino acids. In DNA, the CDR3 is TGTGCCAGCAGTCCCTGGGGAGCCGTTAATGAAAAACTGTTTTTT. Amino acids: CASSPWGAVNEKLFF.

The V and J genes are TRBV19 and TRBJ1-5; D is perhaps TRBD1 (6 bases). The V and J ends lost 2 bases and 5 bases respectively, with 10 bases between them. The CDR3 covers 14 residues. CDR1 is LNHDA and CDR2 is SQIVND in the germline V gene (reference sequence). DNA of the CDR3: TGTGCCAGTAGTATAAGCGGGGGCTATCAGCCCCAGCATTTT. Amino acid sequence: CASSISGGYQPQHF.

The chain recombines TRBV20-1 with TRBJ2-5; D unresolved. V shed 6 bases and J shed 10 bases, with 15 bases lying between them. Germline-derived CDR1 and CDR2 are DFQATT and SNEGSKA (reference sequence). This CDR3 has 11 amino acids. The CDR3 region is CSAPREANQYF. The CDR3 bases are TGCAGTGCCCCAAGAGAGGCGAACCAGTACTTC.

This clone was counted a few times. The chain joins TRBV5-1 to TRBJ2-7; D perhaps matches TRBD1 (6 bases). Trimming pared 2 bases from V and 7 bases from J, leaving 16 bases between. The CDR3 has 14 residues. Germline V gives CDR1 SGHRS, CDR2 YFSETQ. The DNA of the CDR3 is TGCGCCAGCAGCTTCTCTGGGGCAGGGGAAGAGCAGTACTTC. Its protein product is CASSFSGAGEEQYF.

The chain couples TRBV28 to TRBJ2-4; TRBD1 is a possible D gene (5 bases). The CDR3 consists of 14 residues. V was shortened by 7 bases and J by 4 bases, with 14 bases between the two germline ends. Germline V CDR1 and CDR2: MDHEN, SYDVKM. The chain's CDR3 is CASTPAGAKNIQYF. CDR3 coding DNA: TGTGCCAGCACCCCGGCTGGGGCTAAAAACATTCAGTACTTC.

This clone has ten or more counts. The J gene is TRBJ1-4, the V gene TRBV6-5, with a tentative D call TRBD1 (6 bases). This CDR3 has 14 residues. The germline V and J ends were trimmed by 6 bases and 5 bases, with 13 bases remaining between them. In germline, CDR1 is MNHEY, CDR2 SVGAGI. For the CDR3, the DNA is TGTGCCAGCAGAACGACAGGATTGAATGAAAAACTGTTTTTT. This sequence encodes CASRTTGLNEKLFF.

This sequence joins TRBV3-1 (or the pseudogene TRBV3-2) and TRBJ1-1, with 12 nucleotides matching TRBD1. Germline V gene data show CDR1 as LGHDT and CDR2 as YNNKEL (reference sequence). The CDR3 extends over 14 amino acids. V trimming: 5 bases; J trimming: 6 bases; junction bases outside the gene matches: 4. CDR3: CASSSRDRGPEAFF. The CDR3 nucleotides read TGTGCCAGCAGCTCCCGGGACAGGGGGCCTGAAGCTTTCTTT.

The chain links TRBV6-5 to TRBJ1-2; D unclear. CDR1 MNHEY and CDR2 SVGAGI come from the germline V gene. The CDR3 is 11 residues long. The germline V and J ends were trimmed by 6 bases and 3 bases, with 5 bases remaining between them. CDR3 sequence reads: CASRSYYGYTF. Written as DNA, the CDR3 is TGTGCCAGCAGGTCCTACTATGGCTACACCTTC.

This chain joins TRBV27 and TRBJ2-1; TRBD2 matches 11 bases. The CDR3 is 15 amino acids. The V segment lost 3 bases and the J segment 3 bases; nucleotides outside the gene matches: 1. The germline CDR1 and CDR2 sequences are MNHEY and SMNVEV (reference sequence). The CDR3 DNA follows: TGTGCCAGCAGTTTGGGACTAGCGGTCTACAATGAGCAGTTCTTC. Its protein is CASSLGLAVYNEQFF.

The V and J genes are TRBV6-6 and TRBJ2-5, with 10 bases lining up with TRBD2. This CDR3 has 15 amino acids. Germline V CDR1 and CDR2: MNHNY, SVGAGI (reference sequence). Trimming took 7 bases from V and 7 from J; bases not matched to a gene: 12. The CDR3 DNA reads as TGTGCCAGCACCTACCAGGCTAGCGGGAGAGGGACCCAGTACTTC. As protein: CASTYQASGRGTQYF.

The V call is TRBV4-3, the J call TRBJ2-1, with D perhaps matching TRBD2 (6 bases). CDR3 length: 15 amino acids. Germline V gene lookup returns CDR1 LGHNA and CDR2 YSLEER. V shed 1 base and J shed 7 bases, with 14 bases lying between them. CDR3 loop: CASSQVAGLTNEQFF. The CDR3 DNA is TGCGCCAGCAGCCAAGTCGCGGGGTTGACGAATGAGCAGTTCTTC.

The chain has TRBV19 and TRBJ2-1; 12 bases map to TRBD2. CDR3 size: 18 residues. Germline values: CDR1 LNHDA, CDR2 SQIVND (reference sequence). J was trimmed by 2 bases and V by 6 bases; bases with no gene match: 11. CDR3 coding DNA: TGTGCCAGTAGCCCCGGGACTAGCGGGTCCGCTGCCTACAATGAGCAGTTCTTC. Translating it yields CASSPGTSGSAAYNEQFF.

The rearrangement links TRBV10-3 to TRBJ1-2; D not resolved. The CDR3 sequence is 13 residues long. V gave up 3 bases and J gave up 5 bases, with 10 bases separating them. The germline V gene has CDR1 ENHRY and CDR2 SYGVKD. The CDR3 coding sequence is TGTGCCATCAGTGAAGAGGGAGGTTATGGCTACACCTTC. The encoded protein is CAISEEGGYGYTF.

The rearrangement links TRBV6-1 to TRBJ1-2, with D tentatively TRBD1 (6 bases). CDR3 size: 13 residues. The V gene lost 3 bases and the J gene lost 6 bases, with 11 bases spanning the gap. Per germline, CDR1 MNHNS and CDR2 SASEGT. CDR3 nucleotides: TGTGCCAGCAGTGAGTGGGCAGGGGATGGCTACACCTTC. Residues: CASSEWAGDGYTF.